These T cell receptor beta chains were read from a single sample in a study of control samples from healthy donors and cancer patients. The table came from immunoSEQ multiplex PCR; TCRdb's copy has only in-frame clones and leaves some out. The repertoire holds about 130,000 clones, with just under 95% as singletons. The sequenced sample was PBMCs. The receptors were gathered from a man aged 60 to 75 with colorectal cancer. The CDR3 runs from the conserved cysteine through the conserved F or W. Each record gives: D gene, V gene, J gene, clone size, CDR3 DNA, CDR3 protein. A D gene is named only where the DNA matches it firmly. Size tells how often a clone was seen (once, few, many) or the class of an expanded clone, and some rows leave it out.

.,TRBV30,TRBJ1-1,.,TGTGCCTGGAGTGAAGGCACGAACACTGAAGCTTTCTTT,CAWSEGTNTEAFF
.,TRBV10-1,TRBJ1-4,.,TGCGCCAGCAGAGGTTTCGGGGGTAATGAAAAACTGTTTTTT,CASRGFGGNEKLFF
.,TRBV2,TRBJ1-3,once,TGTGCCAGCAAATTAGGGTCTACCACTGGAAACACCATATATTTT,CASKLGSTTGNTIYF
.,TRBV5-4,TRBJ2-5,.,TGTGCCAGCAGCTTGAGACACTTAGAGACCCAGTACTTC,CASSLRHLETQYF
.,TRBV3-1/TRBV3-2,TRBJ2-7,.,TGTGCCCCAGGGGAATACGAGCAGTACTTC,CAPGEYEQYF
TRBD2,TRBV12-3/TRBV12-4,TRBJ2-5,.,TGTGCCAGCAGTCCCGGGGGGACGGAGACCCAGTACTTC,CASSPGGTETQYF
.,TRBV13,TRBJ1-6,.,TGTGCCAGCAGCTTAGGAGCAGTTAATTCACCCCTCCACTTT,CASSLGAVNSPLHF
TRBD1,TRBV2,TRBJ2-2,.,TGTGCCAGCTCCTTGAGAGGGGGCCCGAACACCGGGGAGCTGTTTTTT,CASSLRGGPNTGELFF
.,TRBV24-1,TRBJ2-3,.,TGTGCCACCAGTACAGCAGGGGGAGGAAGGACAGATACGCAGTATTTT,CATSTAGGGRTDTQYF
TRBD1,TRBV9,TRBJ1-4,.,TGTGCCAGCAGCGTAGGCCGGGACAGGGCGAGGGAAAAACTGTTTTTT,CASSVGRDRAREKLFF
TRBD1,TRBV6-1,TRBJ2-2,.,TGTGCCAGCAGTGAAATGTATAGGACAGGTAACACCGGGGAGCTGTTTTTT,CASSEMYRTGNTGELFF
TRBD2,TRBV5-4,TRBJ2-7,.,TGTGCCAGCAGCACAGGAGGACTAGCGGGGACCTCCTACGAGCAGTACTTC,CASSTGGLAGTSYEQYF
.,TRBV27,TRBJ2-7,.,TGTGCCGGCCCGGGACGGACCCCCTACGAGCAGTACTTC,CAGPGRTPYEQYF